These 26 T cell receptor beta chains were all obtained from the same sample, sequenced in a study of blood T cell repertoires in COVID-19. The assay was immunoSEQ multiplex PCR, and TCRdb's table has in-frame clones only and misses some. The data contain over 250,000 clones, 80% to 90% of them seen just once; the ten biggest clones take up under 2.5%. The sequencing sample was made of PBMCs or T cells enriched from blood (not recorded which). The receptor source for this set is a young woman who had recovered from COVID-19.

To note about this clone: Other DNA sequences within the sample encode an identical CDR3. V and J are TRBV9 and TRBJ1-5, with a weak D call TRBD1 (5 bases). Germline values: CDR1 SGDLS, CDR2 YYNGEE. The CDR3 totals 14 residues. Trimming took off 4 bases at V and 1 base at J, with 9 bases between the two ends. As DNA, the CDR3 is TGTGCCAGCAGCCCTGGGGGGAGCAATCAGCCCCAGCATTTT. It is translated as CASSPGGSNQPQHF.

J is TRBJ2-7 and V is TRBV14; perhaps TRBD2 as D (5 bases). Trimming shortened V by 4 bases and J by 4 bases, and 17 bases separated the two germline ends. CDR1 and CDR2 from the germline V gene are SGHDN and FVKESK. The CDR3 consists of 15 residues. The CDR3 bases are TGTGCCAGCAGCCCCAACCAAGGACTTCAGTACGAGCAGTACTTC. Translation gives CASSPNQGLQYEQYF. The complete variable domain, with remaining parts taken from reference TRBV14 and TRBJ2-7, reads EAGVTQFPSHSVIEKGQTVTLRCDPISGHDNLYWYRRVMGKEIKFLLHFVKESKQDESGMPNNRFLAERTGGTYSTLKVQPAELEDSGVYFCASSPNQGLQYEQYFGPGTRLTVT.

The J gene is TRBJ2-7, the V gene TRBV19, with TRBD1 matching over 11 bases. Per germline, CDR1 LNHDA and CDR2 SQIVND (reference sequence). Losses at the gene ends were 5 bases for V and 3 bases for J; bases not matched to a gene: 6. CDR3 length equals 15 residues. CDR3 sequence reads: CASSVAGTGGYEQYF. In DNA, the CDR3 is TGTGCCAGTAGTGTGGCCGGGACAGGGGGCTACGAGCAGTACTTC.

The rearrangement uses TRBV19 and TRBJ1-1; 8 positions agree with TRBD1. Germline V CDR1 and CDR2: LNHDA, SQIVND (reference sequence). V trimming: 7 bases; J trimming: 5 bases; junction bases outside the gene matches: 12. The CDR3 runs to 15 residues. CDR3 sequence: CASIGRTGPFTEAFF. The CDR3 DNA sequence: TGTGCCAGTATCGGACGGACAGGGCCCTTTACTGAAGCTTTCTTT.

The chain links TRBV5-1 to TRBJ2-1; D is perhaps TRBD1 (6 bases). The germline gives CDR1 SGHRS, CDR2 YFSETQ. The V end was cut by 4 bases, the J end by 0 bases, with 11 bases between. CDR3 length: 15 residues. CDR3 sequence: CASSHGTPSYNEQFF. As DNA, the CDR3 is TGCGCCAGCAGCCATGGGACACCCTCCTACAATGAGCAGTTCTTC.

The gene calls are TRBV11-2 and TRBJ2-7; 11 positions match TRBD1. V dropped 5 bases and J dropped 3; count of bases not matched to a gene: 15. The CDR3 length is 18 residues. Germline CDR1 SGHAT, CDR2 FQNNGV. The CDR3 sequence: CASSPFTGTGGLFYEQYF. The CDR3 nucleotides are TGTGCCAGCAGCCCCTTTACCGGGACAGGGGGGTTGTTCTACGAGCAGTACTTC.

The chain combines TRBV29-1 with TRBJ2-7, with D possibly TRBD1 on 6 matching bases. Germline V gene sequence: CDR1 SQVTM, CDR2 ANQGSEA. Trimming took 8 bases from V and 4 from J, leaving 15 bases between them. The CDR3 loop spans 12 amino acids. CDR3 loop: CSIQQGSYEQYF. The DNA for the CDR3 is TGCAGCATACAACAGGGATCGTACGAGCAGTACTTC.

This chain joins TRBV5-1 and TRBJ2-1; a possible D gene is TRBD2 (5 bases). V was clipped by 4 bases and J by 0 bases, with 14 bases between them. The CDR3 length is 16 residues. Germline V gene lookup returns CDR1 SGHRS and CDR2 YFSETQ. CDR3 bases: TGCGCCAGCAGCCTTCAAGCGGTAAGCTCCTACAATGAGCAGTTCTTC. Translated: CASSLQAVSSYNEQFF.

The chain is built from TRBV5-5 and TRBJ1-6; D possibly corresponds to TRBD1 (6 bases). CDR3 size: 16 residues. From germline, CDR1 is SGHKS and CDR2 YYEKEE (reference sequence). Trimming left V 4 bases short and J 4 bases short, with 15 bases between. The CDR3 reads CASSPTDRPYNSPLHF. DNA for the CDR3: TGTGCCAGCAGCCCCACTGACAGGCCTTATAATTCACCCCTCCACTTT.

The chain uses TRBV11-2 and TRBJ2-5; 7 bases match TRBD2. The CDR3 length is 14 residues. V trimming: 5 bases; J trimming: 2 bases; junction bases outside the gene matches: 5. Looked up from germline, CDR1 is SGHAT and CDR2 is FQNNGV. CDR3 in DNA: TGTGCCAGCAGCGGTCTAGCGGCTCAAGAGACCCAGTACTTC. This translates into CASSGLAAQETQYF.

This clone was detected a few times. This chain links TRBV7-8 with TRBJ1-2; D is possibly TRBD1 (5 bases). CDR3 size: 14 residues. V lost 5 bases and J 8 bases, leaving 18 bases between the germline ends. Looked up from germline, CDR1 is SGHVS and CDR2 is FQNEAQ. Here the CDR3 DNA reads TGTGCCAGCAGCCATCCGCGGGGCGTGGAAGGCTACACCTTC. Translated, it gives CASSHPRGVEGYTF.

The chain is built from TRBV6-5 and TRBJ1-2; tentatively, D is TRBD1 (5 bases). From germline, CDR1 is MNHEY and CDR2 SVGAGI. With 0 bases removed from V and 7 bases from J, the gap between germline ends came to 18 bases. This CDR3 has 16 amino acids. The CDR3 region is CASSYSVVESRAGYTF. The CDR3 DNA reads as TGTGCCAGCAGTTACTCAGTGGTAGAGTCCAGGGCTGGCTACACCTTC.

The chain combines TRBV9 with TRBJ2-5, with unresolved D. This CDR3 has 12 residues. CDR1 is SGDLS and CDR2 is YYNGEE in the germline V gene. Trimming cost V 3 bases and J 0 bases, with 3 bases left between them. The CDR3 is CASSGNQETQYF. For the CDR3, the DNA is TGTGCCAGCAGCGGTAACCAAGAGACCCAGTACTTC.

The chain couples TRBV10-1 to TRBJ2-1; the match to TRBD1 covers 8 bases. The CDR3 loop spans 16 amino acids. V dropped 0 bases and J dropped 7; count of bases not matched to a gene: 8. The V gene's germline CDR1 is WNHNN and CDR2 SYGVQD (reference sequence). The CDR3 DNA is TGCGCCAGCAGTGAGTCTGGCCAGGGGGCGGTAAATGAGCAGTTCTTC. It codes for CASSESGQGAVNEQFF.

This clone was observed once. This chain connects TRBV5-1 to TRBJ2-1; TRBD1 agrees at 10 bases. J lost 4 bases, V lost 4 bases, and 5 bases had no gene match. Germline lookup yields CDR1 SGHRS and CDR2 YFSETQ. The CDR3 is made up of 15 amino acids. The CDR3 protein is CASSPTGGAYNEQFF. The CDR3, as DNA: TGCGCCAGCAGCCCGACAGGGGGCGCGTACAATGAGCAGTTCTTC.

The chain employs TRBV5-4 and TRBJ2-3, with 8 nucleotides matching TRBD2. This CDR3 spans 15 amino acids. Trimming at V came to 7 bases and at J to 4 bases, leaving 11 bases not matched to a gene. Germline values: CDR1 SGHNT, CDR2 YYREEE (reference sequence). The CDR3 sequence is CASGGGAGASDTQYF. DNA for the CDR3: TGTGCCAGCGGGGGCGGAGCGGGGGCCTCAGATACGCAGTATTTT.

The chain is built from TRBV29-1 and TRBJ1-1; D uncertain. The V end lost 4 bases, the J end lost 2 bases, and 8 bases lay between the germline ends. Germline V gives CDR1 SQVTM, CDR2 ANQGSEA. This CDR3 contains 12 residues. DNA for the CDR3: TGCAGCGTTGCCCACACAAACACTGAAGCTTTCTTT. It encodes CSVAHTNTEAFF.

The chain couples TRBV7-6 to TRBJ2-1, with a possible D match to TRBD1 (5 bases). In germline, CDR1 is SGHVS, CDR2 FNYEAQ. The germline V and J ends were trimmed by 2 bases and 0 bases, with 17 bases remaining between them. This CDR3 comprises 18 residues. The CDR3 coding sequence is TGTGCCAGCAGCTTACGATCATCAGGTCAGGGCTCCTACAATGAGCAGTTCTTC. Protein sequence: CASSLRSSGQGSYNEQFF. Filled out from reference TRBV7-6 and TRBJ2-1, the complete variable domain reads GAGVSQSPRYKVTKRGQDVALRCDPISGHVSLYWYRQALGQGPEFLTYFNYEAQQDKSGLPNDRFSAERPEGSISTLTIQRTEQRDSAMYRCASSLRSSGQGSYNEQFFGPGTRLTVL.

The J gene is TRBJ2-1, the V gene TRBV19; 10 bases are a match to TRBD2. The CDR3 contains 14 residues. With V trimmed by 8 bases and J by 1 base, 2 bases remained unmatched. Germline values: CDR1 LNHDA, CDR2 SQIVND (reference sequence). The CDR3 loop reads CASEAGGSYNEQFF. The CDR3 nucleotides read TGTGCCAGTGAAGCGGGGGGGTCCTACAATGAGCAGTTCTTC.

Only one count was recorded for this clone. The rearrangement uses TRBV29-1 and TRBJ2-1, with D maybe TRBD2 (5 bases). V was shortened by 7 bases and J by 6 bases, with 10 bases between the two germline ends. From germline, CDR1 is SQVTM and CDR2 ANQGSEA. The CDR3 extends over 11 amino acids. The CDR3 coding sequence is TGCAGCGGGGGAGAGGGCAATGAGCAGTTCTTC. This gives the protein CSGGEGNEQFF.

This clone was counted once. The V gene is TRBV6-5, the J gene TRBJ1-2; a weak D match, TRBD1 (6 bases). Germline-derived CDR1 and CDR2 are MNHEY and SVGAGI. The CDR3 has 11 residues. V shed 11 bases and J shed 8 bases, with 15 bases lying between them. CDR3 DNA sequence: TGTGCCGGTCGGGGGGCGCAAGGCTACACCTTC. Translated: CAGRGAQGYTF.

The rearrangement links TRBV25-1 to TRBJ1-2; TRBD1 aligns across 7 bases. CDR1 is MGHDK and CDR2 is SYGVNS in the germline V gene. Trimming removed 1 base from V and 4 bases from J; junction bases left unmatched: 6. The CDR3 spans 15 residues. The DNA for the CDR3 is TGTGCCAGCAGTGAATCCCAAGGGGGCGCCTATGGCTACACCTTC. Residues: CASSESQGGAYGYTF.

This clone showed up just a few times. V gene TRBV19 combines with J gene TRBJ1-4, with D unclear. Germline CDR1 LNHDA, CDR2 SQIVND (reference sequence). This CDR3 contains 13 residues. V shed 1 base and J shed 3 bases, with 3 bases lying between them. The CDR3 DNA reads TGTGCCAGTAGTATAGCGGCTAATGAAAAACTGTTTTTT. This encodes CASSIAANEKLFF.

CDR3 loop: CASSGQLNQPQHF. The CDR3 DNA sequence: TGTGCCAGCAGCGGACAGCTCAATCAGCCCCAGCATTTT. The V gene is TRBV6-6, the J gene TRBJ1-5, with D perhaps TRBD1 (6 bases). V lost 6 bases and J 3 bases, leaving 9 bases between the germline ends. Germline CDR1 is MNHNY and CDR2 is SVGAGI (reference sequence). The CDR3 length is 13 residues.

J is TRBJ1-6 and V is TRBV2; TRBD1 is a possible D gene (6 bases). V was clipped by 8 bases and J by 6 bases, with 17 bases between them. Germline values: CDR1 SNHLY, CDR2 FYNNEI. CDR3 size: 15 residues. CDR3: CASVSHRDTNSPLHF. CDR3 nucleotide sequence: TGTGCCAGCGTCTCACACCGGGACACTAATTCACCCCTCCACTTT.

The rearrangement links TRBV2 to TRBJ1-1; 9 bases map to TRBD1. The CDR3 sequence is 14 residues long. Trimming took 8 bases from V and 4 from J; bases not matched to a gene: 8. Germline CDR1 is SNHLY and CDR2 is FYNNEI. The CDR3 DNA reads TGTGCCAGCTGTACAACAGGGGGCGGCACTGAAGCTTTCTTT. It encodes CASCTTGGGTEAFF.